These T cell receptor beta chains were read from a single sample in a study of OX40 agonist ivuxolimab in advanced cancers. Profiling relied on immunoSEQ multiplex PCR, and the TCRdb table lists in-frame clones only, not all of them. The data hold around 55,000 clones, with approximately 83% observed a single time. This specimen consisted of CD4+ or CD8+ T cells sorted from blood, obtained in a trial of the OX40 agonist ivuxolimab. The receptor source for this set is an adult with an advanced solid tumor such as melanoma, head and neck, liver or kidney cancer. Both conserved end residues are part of each CDR3. The D gene is left open where the match is weak. A row's size may be missing; if present it is once, few, many or a size class.

>TRBV7-8|NA|TRBJ1-2|NA
CASTLTRWGGYTF
TGTGCCAGCACTCTGACTCGATGGGGTGGCTACACCTTC
>TRBV28|NA|TRBJ2-5|NA
CASSSSGVQETQYF
TGTGCCAGCTCATCTTCCGGGGTACAAGAGACCCAGTACTTC
>TRBV2|NA|TRBJ1-2|NA
CASSFPRGINTHNYGYTF
TGTGCCAGCAGTTTCCCGCGGGGAATAAATACCCATAACTATGGCTACACCTTC
>TRBV4-3|NA|TRBJ2-3|NA
CASSELADGTDTQYF
TGCGCCAGCAGTGAACTAGCAGATGGCACAGATACGCAGTATTTT
>TRBV6-4|NA|TRBJ1-1|NA
CASSGSENTEAFF
TGTGCCAGCAGTGGGTCGGAGAACACTGAAGCTTTCTTT
>TRBV6-1|few|TRBJ2-7|NA
CAVGASEVDEQYF
TGTGCCGTCGGGGCTTCAGAGGTGGACGAGCAGTACTTC
>TRBV15|NA|TRBJ2-3|TRBD1
CATSRSRGPTDTQYF
TGTGCCACCAGCAGGTCCAGGGGGCCCACAGATACGCAGTATTTT
>TRBV12-5|NA|TRBJ2-7|NA
CASGPRGGNRSGEQYF
TGTGCTAGTGGTCCTAGGGGGGGGAACAGATCTGGCGAGCAGTACTTC
>TRBV7-9|NA|TRBJ1-3|NA
CASAGGSGNTIYF
TGTGCCAGCGCAGGTGGCTCTGGAAACACCATATATTTT
>TRBV5-1|NA|TRBJ2-1|NA
CASSTGLLVGNNEQFF
TGCGCCAGCAGCACGGGATTATTAGTGGGTAACAATGAGCAGTTCTTC
>TRBV4-2|NA|TRBJ1-1|NA
CASSQVLDTEAFF
TGTGCCAGCAGCCAAGTACTGGACACTGAAGCTTTCTTT
>TRBV5-1|NA|TRBJ2-2|NA
CASSLDTGELFF
TGCGCCAGCAGCTTGGACACCGGGGAGCTGTTTTTT
>TRBV12-5|NA|TRBJ1-1|NA
CASGLGKNTEAFF
TGTGCTAGTGGTTTGGGGAAGAACACTGAAGCTTTCTTT
>TRBV5-6|NA|TRBJ2-7|NA
CASILTGNLYEQYF
TGTGCCAGCATCCTGACAGGAAACCTCTACGAGCAGTACTTC
>TRBV7-9|NA|TRBJ2-1|NA
CASSLVSNEQFF
TGTGCCAGCAGCTTAGTTTCCAATGAGCAGTTCTTC
>TRBV9|NA|TRBJ2-1|TRBD1
CASSLGQGGSYNEQFF
TGTGCCAGCAGCTTGGGACAGGGGGGCTCCTACAATGAGCAGTTCTTC
>TRBV19|NA|TRBJ2-1|NA
CASSIGGNGDFTYNEQFF
TGTGCCAGTAGTATCGGTGGTAATGGAGATTTCACCTACAATGAGCAGTTCTTC
>TRBV6-5|NA|TRBJ2-7|NA
CASSYSDTYEQYF
TGTGCCAGCAGTTACTCGGATACCTACGAGCAGTACTTC
>TRBV6-5|NA|TRBJ1-1|NA
CASSYSVDRRNTEAFF
TGTGCCAGCAGTTACTCGGTGGATAGGAGAAACACTGAAGCTTTCTTT
>TRBV13|NA|TRBJ1-2|NA
CASSAGTLGSNYGYTF
TGTGCCAGCAGCGCCGGGACACTAGGTTCTAACTATGGCTACACCTTC
>TRBV2|NA|TRBJ2-3|TRBD2
CASSETRGVGEDTQYF
TGTGCCAGCAGTGAAACCCGGGGGGTCGGGGAAGATACGCAGTATTTT
>TRBV5-5|NA|TRBJ1-4|NA
CASSLDRTGTNEKLFF
TGTGCCAGCAGCCTTGACAGGACGGGAACTAATGAAAAACTGTTTTTT
>TRBV18|NA|TRBJ2-5|NA
CASSPTGAQETQYF
TGTGCCAGCTCACCAACGGGGGCCCAAGAGACCCAGTACTTC
>TRBV27|NA|TRBJ2-1|NA
CASSPRGLLSYNEQFF
TGTGCCAGCAGTCCTCGTGGACTCCTCTCCTACAATGAGCAGTTCTTC
>TRBV28|once|TRBJ2-3|TRBD1
CASTPVGTGADTQYF
TGTGCCAGCACCCCGGTGGGGACAGGGGCAGATACGCAGTATTTT
>TRBV10-3|NA|TRBJ2-2|NA
CAISESPEELTGELFF
TGTGCCATCAGTGAGTCTCCTGAGGAGTTAACCGGGGAGCTGTTTTTT
>TRBV7-9|NA|TRBJ2-1|NA
CASSLFFGSYNEQFF
TGTGCCAGCAGCTTATTCTTCGGCTCCTACAATGAGCAGTTCTTC
>TRBV18|few|TRBJ1-2|NA
CASSLSGQSNYGYTF
TGTGCCAGCTCACTCTCCGGACAGTCTAACTATGGCTACACCTTC
>TRBV27|once|TRBJ1-3|NA
CASREGNTIYF
TGTGCCAGCAGGGAGGGAAACACCATATATTTT
>TRBV20-1|few|TRBJ1-1|NA
CSARVGTEAFF
TGCAGTGCTAGAGTAGGCACTGAAGCTTTCTTT
>TRBV7-9|NA|TRBJ2-2|NA
CASSFDRLPGELFF
TGTGCCAGCAGCTTCGACAGGCTGCCCGGGGAGCTGTTTTTT
>TRBV6-1|NA|TRBJ1-5|TRBD1
CAYSDRGDQPQHF
TGTGCCTACTCCGACAGGGGAGATCAGCCCCAGCATTTT
>TRBV19|NA|TRBJ1-5|NA
CASSVQGYQPQHF
TGTGCCAGTAGTGTACAGGGCTATCAGCCCCAGCATTTT
>TRBV18|NA|TRBJ2-2|TRBD1
CASSPGPGTGPLGELFF
TGTGCCAGCTCACCGGGCCCTGGGACAGGGCCCCTCGGGGAGCTGTTTTTT
>TRBV28|NA|TRBJ1-3|TRBD1
CASSFLDREGFSGNTIYF
TGTGCCAGCAGTTTTTTGGACAGGGAAGGTTTCTCTGGAAACACCATATATTTT
>TRBV29-1|NA|TRBJ1-2|TRBD1
CSVETWTGKANYGYTF
TGCAGCGTTGAAACCTGGACAGGAAAAGCTAACTATGGCTACACCTTC